This passage covers 11 T cell receptor beta chains from one sample sequenced in a study of T-cell reconstitution after alpha-beta-depleted transplantation in children. Preparation of the TCRbeta library involved a method that used unique molecular identifiers. TCRdb itself ran the PCR reads through MiXCR, one entry per CDR3 protein. The sample lists approximately 210,000 distinct CDR3 sequences; over 15% were seen once. Material: PBMCs, mostly from graft donor cells, obtained 360 days after TCRalphabeta/CD19-depleted stem cell transplant. Receptors were obtained from a male patient aged 2-15 years who had a stem cell transplant for acute lymphoblastic leukemia, so the T cells may come from the graft donor.

In its sample, this clonotype was seen a few times. The rearrangement links TRBV11-1 to TRBJ2-5; 10 positions agree with TRBD2. The V segment lost 7 bases and the J segment 5 bases; nucleotides outside the gene matches: 19. The CDR3 is 18 amino acids. Germline assignment: CDR1 SGHAT and CDR2 FQDESV (reference sequence). This CDR3 reads CASIKSSGLAGEVETQYF. CDR3 DNA sequence: TGTGCCAGCATCAAGAGTTCCGGTCTAGCGGGAGAGGTGGAGACCCAGTACTTC.

This sequence joins TRBV25-1 and TRBJ1-6, with D possibly being TRBD1 (6 bases). Germline loops: CDR1 MGHDK, CDR2 SYGVNS. V was pared by 5 bases and J by 10 bases, with 15 bases between. The CDR3 consists of 14 residues. CDR3 residues: CASSPDSPWSPLHF. The CDR3 region has the DNA TGTGCCAGCAGTCCGGACAGCCCTTGGTCACCCCTCCACTTT.

The chain recombines TRBV12-3 or TRBV12-4 with TRBJ2-5; possibly TRBD2 for D (6 bases). This CDR3 comprises 14 residues. The V and J ends lost 3 bases and 5 bases respectively, with 13 bases between them. The CDR3 bases are TGTGCCAGCAGTTTTAGGAGGGGTCGGGAGACCCAGTACTTC. Protein: CASSFRRGRETQYF.

This clonotype appeared a few times. The rearrangement joins TRBV2 to TRBJ2-1, with D perhaps assigned TRBD1 or TRBD2 (5 bases each). The V and J ends lost 4 bases and 4 bases respectively, with 8 bases between them. The CDR3 length is 13 residues. CDR1 is SNHLY and CDR2 is FYNNEI in the germline V gene. CDR3 residues: CASSGGFYNEQFF. CDR3 nucleotide sequence: TGTGCCAGCAGTGGGGGGTTTTACAATGAGCAGTTCTTC.

This clonotype was seen at least ten times. The chain carries TRBV5-1 and TRBJ2-5; D ambiguous. The CDR3 is made up of 14 amino acids. The V gene lost 0 bases and the J gene lost 0 bases, with 6 bases spanning the gap. CDR1 SGHRS and CDR2 YFSETQ come from the germline V gene. The CDR3 is CASSLGAYQETQYF. CDR3 nucleotide sequence: TGCGCCAGCAGCTTGGGGGCTTACCAAGAGACCCAGTACTTC. Complete variable domain (other parts from reference TRBV5-1 and TRBJ2-5): KAGVTQTPRYLIKTRGQQVTLSCSPISGHRSVSWYQQTPGQGLQFLFEYFSETQRNKGNFPGRFSGRQFSNSRSEMNVSTLELGDSALYLCASSLGAYQETQYFGPGTRLLVL.

This clonotype was seen a few times. CDR3 sequence reads: CASSVGGNYEQYF. CDR3 in DNA: TGTGCCAGCAGCGTAGGGGGCAATTACGAGCAGTACTTC. V is TRBV9 and J is TRBJ2-7; the D gene is possibly TRBD1 (5 bases). Germline lookup yields CDR1 SGDLS and CDR2 YYNGEE. Trimming took off 0 bases at V and 4 bases at J, with 8 bases between the two ends. This CDR3 comprises 13 residues. Full variable domain (missing parts from reference TRBV9 and TRBJ2-7): DSGVTQTPKHLITATGQRVTLRCSPRSGDLSVYWYQQSLDQGLQFLIQYYNGEERAKGNILERFSAQQFPDLHSELNLSSLELGDSALYFCASSVGGNYEQYFGPGTRLTVT.

This chain links TRBV5-1 with TRBJ2-1; a possible D gene is TRBD1 (5 bases). The CDR3 totals 16 residues. CDR1 SGHRS and CDR2 YFSETQ come from the germline V gene. V lost 0 bases, J lost 2 bases, and 12 bases lay in between. The CDR3 nucleotides read TGCGCCAGCAGCTTGGGCAGGACACAGCCCTACAATGAGCAGTTCTTC. Encoded protein: CASSLGRTQPYNEQFF.

The chain recombines TRBV3-1 with TRBJ2-7; D unresolved. Germline CDR1 LGHDT, CDR2 YNNKEL (reference sequence). V dropped 0 bases and J dropped 2 bases, with 5 bases sitting between them. The CDR3 consists of 13 residues. CDR3 DNA: TGTGCCAGCAGCCAAGACCCCCCCTACGAGCAGTACTTC. Its protein product is CASSQDPPYEQYF.

The V call is TRBV28, the J call TRBJ2-5; D uncertain. In germline, CDR1 is MDHEN, CDR2 SYDVKM. CDR3 length: 15 amino acids. The V end was cut by 7 bases, the J end by 5 bases, with 20 bases between. CDR3 DNA sequence: TGTGCCAGCAAAACCCCGGTCGGCGGACGGGAGACCCAGTACTTC. Translating gives CASKTPVGGRETQYF.

V gene TRBV18 combines with J gene TRBJ1-1; a possible D gene is TRBD1 (5 bases). V lost 1 base and J 4 bases, leaving 22 bases between the germline ends. The CDR3 sequence is 18 residues long. The germline gives CDR1 KGHSH, CDR2 LQKENI. CDR3 region: CASSPLSMGGFSGTEAFF. The CDR3 region has the DNA TGTGCCAGCTCACCACTGTCTATGGGGGGGTTTTCTGGCACTGAAGCTTTCTTT.

Only a few counts were recorded for this clonotype. This chain joins TRBV5-4 and TRBJ2-1, with 8 nucleotides matching TRBD2. CDR3 length: 13 residues. V gave up 9 bases and J gave up 2 bases; unmatched junction bases: 4. Germline V gives CDR1 SGHNT, CDR2 YYREEE (reference sequence). The CDR3 sequence: CATKRGTYNEQFF. DNA of the CDR3: TGTGCCACCAAGCGGGGGACCTACAATGAGCAGTTCTTC.